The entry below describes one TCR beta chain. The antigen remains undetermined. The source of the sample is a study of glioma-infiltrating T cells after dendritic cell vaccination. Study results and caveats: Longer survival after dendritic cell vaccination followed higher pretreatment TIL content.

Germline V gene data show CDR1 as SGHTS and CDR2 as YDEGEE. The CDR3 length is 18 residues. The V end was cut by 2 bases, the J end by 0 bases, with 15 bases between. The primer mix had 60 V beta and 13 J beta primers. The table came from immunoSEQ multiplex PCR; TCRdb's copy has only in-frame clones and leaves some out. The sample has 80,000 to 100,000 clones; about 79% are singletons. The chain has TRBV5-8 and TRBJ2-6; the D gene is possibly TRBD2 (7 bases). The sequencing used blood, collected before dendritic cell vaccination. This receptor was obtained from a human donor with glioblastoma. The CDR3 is CASSFGGGAPSGANVLTF. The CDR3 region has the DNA TGTGCCAGCAGCTTTGGGGGGGGCGCCCCCTCTGGGGCCAACGTCCTGACTTTC. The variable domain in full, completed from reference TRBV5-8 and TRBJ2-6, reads EAGVTQSPTHLIKTRGQQATLRCSPISGHTSVYWYQQALGLGLQFLLWYDEGEERNRGNFPPRFSGRQFPNYSSELNVNALELEDSALYLCASSFGGGAPSGANVLTFGAGSRLTVL.